The 18 T cell receptor beta chains reported below all come from one sample, sequenced in a study of shared clonotypes between healthy human individuals. Sequencing was performed with immunoSEQ multiplex PCR; in TCRdb, only in-frame clones are kept and a portion is missing. The sample has some 550,000 clones, 97% seen once; the top ten hold about 0.06%. Sequencing was carried out using naive CD4+ T cells sorted from blood. Sample subset: CD45RA+ positively selected. These receptors were obtained from a woman in her 30s in good health.

The chain employs TRBV6-6 and TRBJ2-2, with D unclear. Between the trimmed V and J ends, which lost 0 bases and 3 bases, there was a span of 11 bases. The CDR3 length is 16 residues. The V gene's germline CDR1 is MNHNY and CDR2 SVGAGI (reference sequence). CDR3 sequence (DNA): TGTGCCAGCAGTTACTCTTTACCAGTTTACACCGGGGAGCTGTTTTTT. Protein product: CASSYSLPVYTGELFF.

This chain uses TRBV5-4 with TRBJ2-7; D is perhaps TRBD1 (6 bases). Germline CDR1 and CDR2: SGHNT and YYREEE (reference sequence). The V gene lost 4 bases and the J gene lost 0 bases, with 14 bases spanning the gap. The length of the CDR3 is 15 residues. The CDR3 DNA is TGTGCCAGCAGCACCAACAGGGCAAGCTCCTACGAGCAGTACTTC. Translated: CASSTNRASSYEQYF.

The V and J genes are TRBV10-1 and TRBJ2-7, with 10 bases fitting TRBD2. J gave up 4 bases and V 3 bases, and 3 bases lay outside the gene matches. This CDR3 is 14 amino acids long. The V gene's germline CDR1 is WNHNN and CDR2 SYGVQD (reference sequence). CDR3 protein: CASSETSGNYEQYF. The CDR3 nucleotides read TGCGCCAGCAGTGAAACTAGCGGGAATTACGAGCAGTACTTC.

The chain joins TRBV9 to TRBJ2-1; D call uncertain. The V gene lost 2 bases and the J gene lost 7 bases, with 10 bases spanning the gap. Germline values: CDR1 SGDLS, CDR2 YYNGEE. The CDR3 extends over 13 amino acids. For the CDR3, the DNA is TGTGCCAGCAGCGTGGATTGGGGTAATGAGCAGTTCTTC. Encoded protein: CASSVDWGNEQFF.

This rearrangement joins TRBV11-2 to TRBJ2-7; D call uncertain. The V gene lost 4 bases and the J gene lost 5 bases, with 15 bases spanning the gap. Germline CDR1 is SGHAT and CDR2 is FQNNGV. CDR3 length: 14 amino acids. The CDR3 sequence: CASSSRPRDDEQYF. The CDR3 DNA is TGTGCCAGCAGCTCAAGACCTCGAGATGACGAGCAGTACTTC.

As for this clone: The junction and the germline gene differ at one end; a read error may be behind it. The chain employs TRBV7-9 and TRBJ1-1; D gene ambiguous. The CDR3 loop spans 11 amino acids. Germline assignment: CDR1 SEHNR and CDR2 FQNEAQ (reference sequence). The DNA of the CDR3 is TGTGCCAACAGCTTAGCGGTTGAAGCTTTCTTT. It is translated as CANSLAVEAFF. The full variable domain, completed using reference TRBV7-9 and TRBJ1-1, is DTGVSQNPRHKITKRGQNVTFRCDPISEHNRLYWYRQTLGQGPEFLTYFQNEAQLEKSRLLSDRFSAERPKGSFSTLEIQRTEQGDSAMYLCANSLAVEAFFGQGTRLTVV.

The chain uses TRBV28 and TRBJ1-2; D is ambiguous. The CDR3 sequence is 14 residues long. V lost 8 bases to trimming and J lost 0 bases, with 13 bases between them. The V gene's germline CDR1 is MDHEN and CDR2 SYDVKM. The DNA for the CDR3 is TGTGCCAGCGGTGGGGTGGCCCCTAACTATGGCTACACCTTC. It specifies CASGGVAPNYGYTF.

This rearrangement joins TRBV4-1 to TRBJ2-1; D may be TRBD2 (6 bases). Germline-derived CDR1 and CDR2 are MGHRA and YSYEKL. Trimming took 0 bases from V and 7 from J, leaving 19 bases between them. The CDR3 runs 17 residues. The CDR3 coding sequence is TGCGCCAGCAGCCAAGAGACAGTCGCGGGACCTTGGAATGAGCAGTTCTTC. Residues: CASSQETVAGPWNEQFF.

This clone was observed a single time. The V call is TRBV28, the J call TRBJ1-5; D remains unclear. Per germline, CDR1 MDHEN and CDR2 SYDVKM. The V end lost 8 bases, the J end lost 7 bases, and 18 bases lay between the germline ends. The CDR3 sequence is 14 residues long. The CDR3 protein is CASFPSGFWQPQHF. CDR3 sequence (DNA): TGTGCCAGCTTCCCCAGTGGGTTCTGGCAGCCCCAGCATTTT.

This chain connects TRBV9 to TRBJ2-7; weak D call: TRBD2 (6 bases). The germline V and J ends were trimmed by 4 bases and 2 bases, with 13 bases remaining between them. CDR3 size: 14 residues. Germline CDR1 and CDR2: SGDLS and YYNGEE. This CDR3 is CASSTYERAYEQYF. The CDR3 nucleotides read TGTGCCAGCAGCACTTACGAGCGGGCCTACGAGCAGTACTTC.

The chain is built from TRBV7-6 and TRBJ1-4; 9 nucleotides agree with TRBD1. The CDR3 sequence is 15 residues long. V shed 5 bases and J 8 bases; nucleotides not matched to a gene: 9. Germline values: CDR1 SGHVS, CDR2 FNYEAQ. CDR3 protein: CASSPTGTGHEKLFF. The CDR3 nucleotides are TGTGCCAGCAGCCCTACCGGGACAGGGCACGAAAAACTGTTTTTT.

The V and J genes are TRBV7-2 and TRBJ2-7; D gene unclear. Germline CDR1 reads SGHTA; CDR2 reads FQGNSA. This CDR3 has 14 residues. V lost 5 bases, J lost 6 bases, and 17 bases lay in between. Here the CDR3 DNA reads TGTGCCAGCAGCACGCGATACAATGTCTTCGAGCAGTACTTC. Protein sequence: CASSTRYNVFEQYF. The full variable domain, in which reference TRBV7-2 and TRBJ2-7 provide the parts outside the CDR3, is GAGVSQSPSNKVTEKGKDVELRCDPISGHTALYWYRQSLGQGLEFLIYFQGNSAPDKSGLPSDRFSAERTGGSVSTLTIQRTQQEDSAVYLCASSTRYNVFEQYFGPGTRLTVT.

The gene calls are TRBV28 and TRBJ2-3; D is ambiguous. Trimming took off 5 bases at V and 0 bases at J, with 15 bases between the two ends. This CDR3 has 16 residues. The germline V gene has CDR1 MDHEN and CDR2 SYDVKM. For the CDR3, the DNA is TGTGCCAGCAGTCTCTCCTCGACTGGAAGCACAGATACGCAGTATTTT. This translates into CASSLSSTGSTDTQYF.

The J gene is TRBJ2-1, the V gene TRBV18; 11 positions agree with TRBD2. V trimming: 1 base; J trimming: 0 bases; junction bases outside the gene matches: 5. CDR1 and CDR2 from the germline V gene are KGHSH and LQKENI. CDR3 length: 18 residues. In DNA, the CDR3 is TGTGCCAGCTCACCACTCGGGACTAGCGGAAACTCCTACAATGAGCAGTTCTTC. Residues: CASSPLGTSGNSYNEQFF.

The rearrangement joins TRBV5-6 to TRBJ2-2, with 7 bases fitting TRBD2. With 7 bases clipped from V and 1 base from J, the junction kept 7 bases outside the gene matches. The length of the CDR3 is 15 residues. Germline V lookup: CDR1 SGHDT, CDR2 YYEEEE. The CDR3: CASSWDYRNTGELFF. The CDR3 DNA is TGTGCCAGCTCGTGGGACTACCGGAACACCGGGGAGCTGTTTTTT.

The chain employs TRBV7-2 and TRBJ2-1, with 8 bases matching TRBD1. V lost 1 base to trimming and J lost 1 base; unmatched junction nucleotides: 6. The V gene's germline CDR1 is SGHTA and CDR2 FQGNSA. The CDR3 has 17 amino acids. The CDR3: CASSLGIRTGSYNEQFF. CDR3 DNA: TGTGCCAGCAGCTTAGGAATACGGACAGGGTCCTACAATGAGCAGTTCTTC.

The chain recombines TRBV19 with TRBJ2-7, with D tentatively TRBD2 (5 bases). V was pared by 8 bases and J by 6 bases, with 23 bases between. This CDR3 is 15 amino acids long. Looked up from germline, CDR1 is LNHDA and CDR2 is SQIVND (reference sequence). The CDR3 region has the DNA TGTGCCAGTTCCCAATCGATCCTGGGAGTCGGCGAGCAGTACTTC. Translated, it gives CASSQSILGVGEQYF.

The chain is built from TRBV28 and TRBJ2-7; no firm D call. The germline V and J ends were trimmed by 6 bases and 2 bases, with 11 bases remaining between them. This CDR3 has 13 amino acids. Germline-derived CDR1 and CDR2 are MDHEN and SYDVKM. CDR3 residues: CASSATSPYEQYF. The CDR3 nucleotides read TGTGCCAGCAGCGCCACTTCTCCCTACGAGCAGTACTTC.